This TCR beta chain was captured in a study of response to subunit inactivated influenza vaccine. General observations from the study: It was suggested by the authors that few new T cells are recruited by each seasonal influenza vaccination.

With respect to this clonotype: The antigen remains undetermined.

Looked up from germline, CDR1 is DFQATT and CDR2 is SNEGSKA (reference sequence). V was trimmed by 3 bases and J by 9 bases, leaving 9 bases between them. The CDR3 runs to 12 residues. TCRdb called the RT-PCR reads again in MiXCR, with one record for every CDR3 protein. This table has some 480,000 distinct CDR3 sequences, roughly 9.8% appearing once. Sequenced material: PBMCs from blood, taken about 40 days after vaccination. The chain uses TRBV20-1 and TRBJ1-6; D is ambiguous. This TCR came from a man in his forties or fifties who received an inactivated influenza vaccine. The CDR3, as DNA: TGCAGTGCTAGTGATCGGAGTTCACCCCTCCACTTT. Translation gives CSASDRSSPLHF.